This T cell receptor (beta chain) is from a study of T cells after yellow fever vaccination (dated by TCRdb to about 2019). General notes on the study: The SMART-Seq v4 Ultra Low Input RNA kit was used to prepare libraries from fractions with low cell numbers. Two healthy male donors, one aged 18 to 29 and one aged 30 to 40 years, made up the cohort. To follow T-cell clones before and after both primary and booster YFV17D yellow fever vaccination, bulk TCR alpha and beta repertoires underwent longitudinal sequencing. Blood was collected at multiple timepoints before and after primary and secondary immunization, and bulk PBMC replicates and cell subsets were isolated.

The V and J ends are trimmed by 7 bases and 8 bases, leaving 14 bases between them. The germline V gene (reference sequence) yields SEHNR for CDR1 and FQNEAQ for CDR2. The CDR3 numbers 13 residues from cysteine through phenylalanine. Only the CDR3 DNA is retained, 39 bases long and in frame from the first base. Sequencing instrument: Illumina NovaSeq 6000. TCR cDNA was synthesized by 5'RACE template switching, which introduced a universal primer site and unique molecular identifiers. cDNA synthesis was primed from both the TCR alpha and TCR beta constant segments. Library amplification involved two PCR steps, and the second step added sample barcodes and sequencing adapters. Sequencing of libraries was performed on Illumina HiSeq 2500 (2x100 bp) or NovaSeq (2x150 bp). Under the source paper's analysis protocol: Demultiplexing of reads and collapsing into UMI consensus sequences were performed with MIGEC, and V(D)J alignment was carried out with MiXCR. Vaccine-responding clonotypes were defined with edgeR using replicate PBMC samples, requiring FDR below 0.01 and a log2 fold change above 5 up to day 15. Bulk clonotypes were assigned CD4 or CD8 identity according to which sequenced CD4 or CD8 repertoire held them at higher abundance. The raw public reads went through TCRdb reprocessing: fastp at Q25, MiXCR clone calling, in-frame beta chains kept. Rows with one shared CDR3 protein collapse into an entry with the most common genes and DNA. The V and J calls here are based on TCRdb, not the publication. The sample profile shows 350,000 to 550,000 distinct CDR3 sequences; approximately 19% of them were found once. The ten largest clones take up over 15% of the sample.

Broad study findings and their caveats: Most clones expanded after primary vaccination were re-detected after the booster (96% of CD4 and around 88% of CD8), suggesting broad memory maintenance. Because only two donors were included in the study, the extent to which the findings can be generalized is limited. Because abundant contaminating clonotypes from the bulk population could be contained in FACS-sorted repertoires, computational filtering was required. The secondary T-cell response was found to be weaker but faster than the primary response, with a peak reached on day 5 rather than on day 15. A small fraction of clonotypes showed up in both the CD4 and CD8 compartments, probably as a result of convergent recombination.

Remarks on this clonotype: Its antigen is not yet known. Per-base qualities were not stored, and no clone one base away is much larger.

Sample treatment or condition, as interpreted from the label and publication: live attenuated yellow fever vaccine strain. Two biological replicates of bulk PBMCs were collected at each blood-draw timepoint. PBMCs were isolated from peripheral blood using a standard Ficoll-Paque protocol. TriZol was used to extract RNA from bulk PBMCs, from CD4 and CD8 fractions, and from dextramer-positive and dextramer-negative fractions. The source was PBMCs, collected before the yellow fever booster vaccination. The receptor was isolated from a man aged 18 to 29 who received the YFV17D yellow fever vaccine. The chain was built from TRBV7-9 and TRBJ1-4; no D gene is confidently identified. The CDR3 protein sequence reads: CASTILPREKLFF. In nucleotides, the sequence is TGTGCCAGCACAATCCTGCCCAGGGAAAAACTGTTTTTT.